The 22 T cell receptor beta chains below were found in one sample sequenced in a study of long-term antiretroviral therapy in people with HIV (dated by TCRdb to the early 2020s). The immunoSEQ hsTCRB v3.0 assay was used at survey level resolution for TRB variable region sequencing. Not all clones reach the TCRdb copy of this immuneACCESS table, which keeps in-frame sequences only. Checked studies attribute under half of the gap to unresolved V genes and leave the rest unexplained. For this sample there are about 22,000 clones; more than 75% appear just once. The ten top clones hold around 7.8% of the sample. The specimen comprised unsorted PBMCs, sampled 1.8 years before starting antiretroviral therapy. The receptors here all came from a young woman with HIV.

The chain links TRBV19 to TRBJ2-4, with TRBD1 matching 7 bases. V was clipped by 7 bases and J by 7 bases; unmatched bases: 7. There are 13 residues in the CDR3. Germline V lookup: CDR1 LNHDA, CDR2 SQIVND (reference sequence). CDR3 sequence reads: CASKIQGVNIQYF. The CDR3, as DNA: TGTGCCAGTAAGATCCAGGGGGTCAACATTCAGTACTTC.

This chain connects TRBV19 to TRBJ2-3, with D hard to call. Germline assignment: CDR1 LNHDA and CDR2 SQIVND (reference sequence). The CDR3 spans 14 residues. The ends were cut back, 5 bases at V and 0 bases at J, with 9 bases in the middle. The CDR3 DNA reads TGTGCCAGTAGTCCCCTTTCTAGCACAGATACGCAGTATTTT. Translating it yields CASSPLSSTDTQYF.

The rearrangement uses TRBV11-2 and TRBJ1-1, with unresolved D. The V end lost 1 base, the J end lost 0 bases, and 9 bases lay between the germline ends. In germline, CDR1 is SGHAT, CDR2 FQNNGV. The CDR3 contains 15 residues. The DNA of the CDR3 is TGTGCCAGCAGCTTAGGGTACAGTTTGAACACTGAAGCTTTCTTT. It codes for CASSLGYSLNTEAFF.

The genes are TRBV5-8 and TRBJ1-5; tentatively, D is TRBD1 (6 bases). CDR3 length equals 15 residues. Germline values: CDR1 SGHTS, CDR2 YDEGEE. V was trimmed by 0 bases and J by 6 bases, leaving 13 bases between them. The DNA of the CDR3 is TGTGCCAGCAGCTTGGAAACAGGGCCGGGTCAGCCCCAGCATTTT. This codes for CASSLETGPGQPQHF.

The V gene is TRBV6-1, the J gene TRBJ2-7; 8 bases fit TRBD1. In germline, CDR1 is MNHNS, CDR2 SASEGT. The CDR3 covers 13 residues. CDR3 DNA: TGTGCCAGCAGTGCTCCGGGACAGGACCCTACGCACGTC. Its protein is CASSAPGQDPTHV.

The chain is built from TRBV7-2 and TRBJ2-7; D is uncertain. V was cut by 4 bases and J by 4 bases, with 11 bases left in between. CDR3 length: 13 amino acids. The germline gives CDR1 SGHTA, CDR2 FQGNSA. The CDR3 region is CASSSINLYEQYF. The CDR3 nucleotides read TGTGCCAGCAGCTCAATCAACCTATACGAGCAGTACTTC.

The chain joins TRBV28 to TRBJ1-1; D might be TRBD1 (6 bases). This CDR3 spans 12 amino acids. Deletions cut 9 bases from V and 5 bases from J, with 13 bases between. The germline V gene encodes CDR1 MDHEN and CDR2 SYDVKM. CDR3 amino acids: CASRGARTEAFF. The CDR3 nucleotides read TGTGCCAGTAGGGGGGCGCGAACTGAAGCTTTCTTT.

This chain uses TRBV7-9 with TRBJ2-5; weak D call: TRBD1 (6 bases). Germline loops: CDR1 SEHNR, CDR2 FQNEAQ (reference sequence). CDR3 length equals 14 residues. The germline V and J ends were trimmed by 3 bases and 4 bases, with 12 bases remaining between them. This CDR3 reads CASSFQGGRETQYF. The CDR3 DNA reads TGTGCCAGCAGCTTTCAAGGGGGACGAGAGACCCAGTACTTC. Supplemented by reference TRBV7-9 and TRBJ2-5, the full variable domain reads DTGVSQNPRHKITKRGQNVTFRCDPISEHNRLYWYRQTLGQGPEFLTYFQNEAQLEKSRLLSDRFSAERPKGSFSTLEIQRTEQGDSAMYLCASSFQGGRETQYFGPGTRLLVL.

The CDR3 region has the DNA TGTGCCAGCAGTCTCCGGGACAACTCTTTAACAGATACGCAGTATTTT. Protein product: CASSLRDNSLTDTQYF. The V call is TRBV6-6, the J call TRBJ2-3; tentatively, D is TRBD1 (6 bases). With 5 bases removed from V and 3 bases from J, the gap between germline ends came to 18 bases. Germline CDR1 reads MNHNY; CDR2 reads SVGAGI (reference sequence). The CDR3 has 16 amino acids.

V gene TRBV19 combines with J gene TRBJ2-5; 7 bases align to TRBD1. The CDR3 extends over 15 amino acids. The germline V gene encodes CDR1 LNHDA and CDR2 SQIVND (reference sequence). V was pared by 3 bases and J by 5 bases, with 9 bases of the junction left unmatched. DNA of the CDR3: TGTGCCAGTAGTATCGGGACAGCCCCGGGGGAGACCCAGTACTTC. Its protein product is CASSIGTAPGETQYF.

V usage is TRBV4-1 and J usage is TRBJ1-3; D may be TRBD1 (5 bases). This CDR3 is 15 amino acids long. Trimming pared 4 bases from V and 2 bases from J, leaving 12 bases between. Germline V gene data show CDR1 as MGHRA and CDR2 as YSYEKL. Here the CDR3 DNA reads TGCGCCAGCAGCCTCCTGGGGCTCGCTGGAAACACCATATATTTT. Its protein is CASSLLGLAGNTIYF.

This clone was seen only once. The chain couples TRBV6-4 to TRBJ2-3; D possibly matches TRBD1 or TRBD2 (5 bases each). The V gene's germline CDR1 is MRHNA and CDR2 SNTAGT. V gave up 6 bases and J gave up 2 bases, with 15 bases separating them. This CDR3 has 15 residues. The CDR3: CASSRDHRSTDTQYF. The CDR3 bases are TGTGCCAGCAGCCGGGACCACCGTTCCACAGATACGCAGTATTTT.

This chain links TRBV29-1 with TRBJ1-6, with a tentative D call TRBD1 (5 bases). Germline lookup yields CDR1 SQVTM and CDR2 ANQGSEA. Between the trimmed V and J ends, which lost 7 bases and 10 bases, there was a span of 23 bases. CDR3 length: 15 amino acids. The CDR3 nucleotides are TGCAGCGCGAGGGAATTTCCCGGGGCGAACTCACCCCTCCACTTT. Its translation: CSAREFPGANSPLHF.

This chain connects TRBV6-7 to TRBJ2-4; 7 bases agree with TRBD1. Being an ORF, TRBV6-7 has a function that is uncertain. The CDR3 covers 17 residues. V gave up 0 bases and J gave up 0 bases; unmatched junction bases: 5. The CDR3 sequence: CASSYSKGALAKNIQYF. The CDR3 DNA reads as TGTGCCAGCAGTTACTCGAAGGGGGCGCTAGCCAAAAACATTCAGTACTTC.

The chain uses TRBV13 and TRBJ2-5; tentatively, D is TRBD1 (5 bases). The V gene's germline CDR1 is PRHDT and CDR2 FYEKMQ (reference sequence). CDR3 size: 13 residues. V lost 2 bases and J lost 4, with 8 bases in between. CDR3 in amino acids: CASSLLGAETQYF. Written as DNA, the CDR3 is TGTGCCAGCAGCTTACTAGGGGCAGAGACCCAGTACTTC.

The V call is TRBV30, the J call TRBJ1-3, with no clear D. The germline gives CDR1 GTSNPN, CDR2 SVGIG (reference sequence). CDR3 length equals 17 residues. Between the trimmed V and J ends, which lost 0 bases and 0 bases, there was a span of 15 bases. The CDR3, as DNA: TGTGCCTGGAGTGTAGTCTCGACGGAGAGCTCTGGAAACACCATATATTTT. Protein: CAWSVVSTESSGNTIYF.

The chain couples TRBV5-4 to TRBJ2-5; a weak D match, TRBD1 (6 bases). Between the trimmed V and J ends, which lost 3 bases and 0 bases, there was a span of 9 bases. The germline V gene encodes CDR1 SGHNT and CDR2 YYREEE (reference sequence). This CDR3 region has 14 residues. The CDR3 spells CASSSTGNQETQYF. The CDR3 DNA reads TGTGCCAGCAGCTCTACAGGGAACCAAGAGACCCAGTACTTC.

The J gene is TRBJ2-5, the V gene TRBV11-3, with no clear D. With 6 bases removed from V and 9 bases from J, the gap between germline ends came to 17 bases. The CDR3 spans 13 residues. Germline CDR1 and CDR2: SGHNT and YENEEA. The chain's CDR3 is CASSPGPQRAQYF. CDR3 DNA: TGTGCCAGCAGTCCCGGGCCCCAGAGAGCCCAGTACTTC.

The chain recombines TRBV30 with TRBJ2-3; D not certain. Trimming removed 2 bases at V and 0 bases at J, with 6 bases between. The CDR3 consists of 13 residues. The germline V gene has CDR1 GTSNPN and CDR2 SVGIG (reference sequence). In DNA form, the CDR3 reads TGTGCCTGGAGTAGGGATAGCACAGATACGCAGTATTTT. It codes for CAWSRDSTDTQYF.

The chain carries TRBV7-6 and TRBJ2-5, with no clear D. The CDR3 spans 12 residues. Germline V gene lookup returns CDR1 SGHVS and CDR2 FNYEAQ. V shed 8 bases and J shed 9 bases, with 16 bases lying between them. The CDR3 DNA is TGTGCCAGCTCCACCACCTCGGCGGCCCAGTACTTC. Amino acids: CASSTTSAAQYF. The full variable domain, in which reference TRBV7-6 and TRBJ2-5 provide the parts outside the CDR3, is GAGVSQSPRYKVTKRGQDVALRCDPISGHVSLYWYRQALGQGPEFLTYFNYEAQQDKSGLPNDRFSAERPEGSISTLTIQRTEQRDSAMYRCASSTTSAAQYFGPGTRLLVL.

The CDR3 loop is CASSQGVNTEAFF. The DNA for the CDR3 is TGTGCCAGTAGCCAGGGGGTAAACACTGAAGCTTTCTTT. The rearrangement joins TRBV19 to TRBJ1-1, with 7 positions matching TRBD1. The CDR3 has 13 residues. The V and J ends lost 6 bases and 2 bases, in that order; junction bases with no gene match: 3. Germline CDR1 reads LNHDA; CDR2 reads SQIVND (reference sequence).

The chain links TRBV7-2 to TRBJ2-5, with D possibly matching TRBD2 (7 bases). The germline V and J ends were trimmed by 5 bases and 5 bases, with 18 bases remaining between them. Germline assignment: CDR1 SGHTA and CDR2 FQGNSA. This CDR3 is 15 amino acids long. The CDR3: CASSLRGGGVETQYF. The CDR3 coding sequence is TGTGCCAGCAGCCTCAGGGGCGGGGGAGTGGAGACCCAGTACTTC.